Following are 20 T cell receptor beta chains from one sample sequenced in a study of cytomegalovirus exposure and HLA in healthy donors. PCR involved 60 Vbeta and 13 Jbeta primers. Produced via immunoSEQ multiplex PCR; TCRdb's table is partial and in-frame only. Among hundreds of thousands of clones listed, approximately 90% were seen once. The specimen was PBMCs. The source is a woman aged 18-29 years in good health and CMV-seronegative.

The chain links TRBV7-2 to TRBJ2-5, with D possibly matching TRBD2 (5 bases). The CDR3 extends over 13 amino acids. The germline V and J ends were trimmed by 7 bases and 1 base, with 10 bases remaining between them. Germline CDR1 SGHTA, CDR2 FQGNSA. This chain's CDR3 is CASNGLRQETQYF. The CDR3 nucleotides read TGTGCCAGCAACGGACTGCGCCAAGAGACCCAGTACTTC.

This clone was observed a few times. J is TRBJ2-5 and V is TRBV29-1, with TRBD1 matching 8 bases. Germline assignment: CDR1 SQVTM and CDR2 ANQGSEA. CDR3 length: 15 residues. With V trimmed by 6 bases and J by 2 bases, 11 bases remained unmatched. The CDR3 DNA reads TGCAGCGTCCCACCCGGACAGGGCCTTCAAGAGACCCAGTACTTC. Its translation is CSVPPGQGLQETQYF.

The CDR3 is CASTPGKMNTEAFF. The CDR3 DNA reads TGCGCCAGCACACCGGGAAAAATGAACACTGAAGCTTTCTTT. This sequence joins TRBV10-1 and TRBJ1-1; D unclear. Trimming took off 7 bases at V and 0 bases at J, with 12 bases between the two ends. Germline V gives CDR1 WNHNN, CDR2 SYGVQD (reference sequence). This CDR3 contains 14 residues.

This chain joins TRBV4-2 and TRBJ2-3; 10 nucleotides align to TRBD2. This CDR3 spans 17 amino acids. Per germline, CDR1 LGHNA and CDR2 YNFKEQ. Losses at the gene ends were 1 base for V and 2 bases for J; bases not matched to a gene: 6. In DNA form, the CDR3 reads TGTGCCAGCAGCCAAGCTCACCTAGCGGGGGTCACAGATACGCAGTATTTT. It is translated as CASSQAHLAGVTDTQYF.

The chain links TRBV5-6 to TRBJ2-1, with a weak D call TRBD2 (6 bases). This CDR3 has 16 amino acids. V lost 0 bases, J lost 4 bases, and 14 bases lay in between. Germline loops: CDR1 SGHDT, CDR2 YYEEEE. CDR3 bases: TGTGCCAGCAGCTTGGGATGGGCGGGGATATACAATGAGCAGTTCTTC. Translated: CASSLGWAGIYNEQFF.

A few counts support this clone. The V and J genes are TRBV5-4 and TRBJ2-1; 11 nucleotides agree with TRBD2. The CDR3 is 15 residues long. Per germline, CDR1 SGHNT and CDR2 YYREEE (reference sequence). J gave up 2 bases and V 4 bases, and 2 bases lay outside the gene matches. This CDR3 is CASSGTSGAYNEQFF. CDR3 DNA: TGTGCCAGCAGCGGGACTAGCGGCGCCTACAATGAGCAGTTCTTC. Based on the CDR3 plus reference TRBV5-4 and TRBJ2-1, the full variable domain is ETGVTQSPTHLIKTRGQQVTLRCSSQSGHNTVSWYQQALGQGPQFIFQYYREEENGRGNFPPRFSGLQFPNYSSELNVNALELDDSALYLCASSGTSGAYNEQFFGPGTRLTVL.

DNA of the CDR3: TGTGCCAGCAGTAAAAACATGGGTCTCGGGGGCACTGAAGCTTTCTTT. Translated: CASSKNMGLGGTEAFF. V usage is TRBV27 and J usage is TRBJ1-1; TRBD1 is a possible D gene (5 bases). V lost 5 bases and J 4 bases, leaving 20 bases between the germline ends. The CDR3 is made up of 16 amino acids. Germline V gene data show CDR1 as MNHEY and CDR2 as SMNVEV (reference sequence).

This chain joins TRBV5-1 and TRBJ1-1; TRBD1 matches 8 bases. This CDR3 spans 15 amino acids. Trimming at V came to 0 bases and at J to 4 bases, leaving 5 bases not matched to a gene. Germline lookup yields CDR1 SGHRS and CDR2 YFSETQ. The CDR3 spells CASSLVQGASTEAFF. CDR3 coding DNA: TGCGCCAGCAGCTTGGTCCAGGGGGCTAGCACTGAAGCTTTCTTT.

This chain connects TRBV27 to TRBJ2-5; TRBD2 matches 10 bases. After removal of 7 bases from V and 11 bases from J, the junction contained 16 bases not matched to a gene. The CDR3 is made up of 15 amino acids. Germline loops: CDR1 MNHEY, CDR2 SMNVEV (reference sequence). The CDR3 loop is CASTPWASGSVEQYF. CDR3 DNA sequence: TGTGCCAGCACCCCGTGGGCTAGCGGGAGTGTTGAGCAGTACTTC.

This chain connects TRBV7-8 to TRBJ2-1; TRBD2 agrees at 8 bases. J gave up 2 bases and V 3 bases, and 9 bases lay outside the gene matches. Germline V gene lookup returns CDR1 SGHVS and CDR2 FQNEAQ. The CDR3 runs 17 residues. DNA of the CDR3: TGTGCCAGCAGCTTCCGTTCCGGGACTAGTCCCTACAATGAGCAGTTCTTC. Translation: CASSFRSGTSPYNEQFF.

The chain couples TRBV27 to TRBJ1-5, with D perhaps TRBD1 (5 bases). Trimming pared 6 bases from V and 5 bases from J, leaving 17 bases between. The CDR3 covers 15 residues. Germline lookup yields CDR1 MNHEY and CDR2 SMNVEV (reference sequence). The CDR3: CASRPGTDGYQPQHF. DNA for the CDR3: TGTGCCAGCAGACCTGGGACTGACGGGTATCAGCCCCAGCATTTT.

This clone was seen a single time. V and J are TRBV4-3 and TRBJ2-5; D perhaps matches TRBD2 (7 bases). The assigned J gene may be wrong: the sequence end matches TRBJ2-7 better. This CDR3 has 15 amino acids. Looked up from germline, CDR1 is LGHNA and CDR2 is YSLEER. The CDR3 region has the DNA TGCGCCAGCAGCCAAGGACGGGGGGCCTCCTACGAGCAGTACTTC. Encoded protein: CASSQGRGASYEQYF.

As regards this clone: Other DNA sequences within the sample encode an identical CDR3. CDR3 residues: CASSPIAGQETQYF. The CDR3 DNA follows: TGTGCCAGCAGCCCGATAGCGGGTCAGGAGACCCAGTACTTC. The chain uses TRBV11-3 and TRBJ2-5; 7 bases agree with TRBD2. The germline V gene encodes CDR1 SGHNT and CDR2 YENEEA. This CDR3 spans 14 amino acids. V dropped 5 bases and J dropped 5; count of bases not matched to a gene: 8.

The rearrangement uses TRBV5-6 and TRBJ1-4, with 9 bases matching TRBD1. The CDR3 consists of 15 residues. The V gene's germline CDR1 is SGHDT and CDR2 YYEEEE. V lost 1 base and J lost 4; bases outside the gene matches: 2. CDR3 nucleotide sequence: TGTGCCAGCAGCTTGCGGACAGGGGATAATGAAAAACTGTTTTTT. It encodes CASSLRTGDNEKLFF. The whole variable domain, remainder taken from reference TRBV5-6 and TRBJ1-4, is DAGVTQSPTHLIKTRGQQVTLRCSPKSGHDTVSWYQQALGQGPQFIFQYYEEEERQRGNFPDRFSGHQFPNYSSELNVNALLLGDSALYLCASSLRTGDNEKLFFGSGTQLSVL.

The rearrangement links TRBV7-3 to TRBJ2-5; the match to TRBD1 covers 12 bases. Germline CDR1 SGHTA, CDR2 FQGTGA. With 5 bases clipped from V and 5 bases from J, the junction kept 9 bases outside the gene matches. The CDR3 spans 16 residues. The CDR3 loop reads CASSETGQGAGETQYF. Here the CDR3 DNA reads TGTGCCAGCAGCGAAACGGGACAGGGGGCGGGGGAGACCCAGTACTTC.

The CDR3 bases are TGTGCCAGCAGCTTAGCGGCCAGAGGAGGCACAGATACGCAGTATTTT. Residues: CASSLAARGGTDTQYF. The chain combines TRBV7-8 with TRBJ2-3; no definite D call. With 0 bases removed from V and 1 base from J, the gap between germline ends came to 11 bases. This CDR3 is built from 16 residues. Germline V CDR1 and CDR2: SGHVS, FQNEAQ.

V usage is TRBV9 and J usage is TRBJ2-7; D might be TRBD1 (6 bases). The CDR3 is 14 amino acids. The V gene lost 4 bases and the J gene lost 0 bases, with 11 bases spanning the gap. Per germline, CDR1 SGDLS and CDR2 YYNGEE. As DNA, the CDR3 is TGTGCCAGCAGCTCTTCAGGGGTCTCCTACGAGCAGTACTTC. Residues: CASSSSGVSYEQYF. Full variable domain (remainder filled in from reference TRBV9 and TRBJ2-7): DSGVTQTPKHLITATGQRVTLRCSPRSGDLSVYWYQQSLDQGLQFLIQYYNGEERAKGNILERFSAQQFPDLHSELNLSSLELGDSALYFCASSSSGVSYEQYFGPGTRLTVT.

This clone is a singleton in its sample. DNA for the CDR3: TGTGCCAGTAGTACCCGGACAGGGGGCGCGATAGTCTACGCGGCTTTCTTT. Its protein product is CASSTRTGGAIVYAAFF. V and J are TRBV19 and TRBJ1-1; 11 positions match TRBD1. Germline V gene data show CDR1 as LNHDA and CDR2 as SQIVND (reference sequence). The J segment lost 11 bases and the V segment lost 4 bases, leaving 18 bases of the junction unmatched. This CDR3 spans 17 amino acids.

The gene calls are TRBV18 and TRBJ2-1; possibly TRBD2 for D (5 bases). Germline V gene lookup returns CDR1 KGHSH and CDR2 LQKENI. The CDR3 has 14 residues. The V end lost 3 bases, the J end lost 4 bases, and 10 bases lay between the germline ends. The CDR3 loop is CASSPLGSYNEQFF. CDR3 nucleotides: TGTGCCAGCTCACCGCTTGGGAGTTACAATGAGCAGTTCTTC.

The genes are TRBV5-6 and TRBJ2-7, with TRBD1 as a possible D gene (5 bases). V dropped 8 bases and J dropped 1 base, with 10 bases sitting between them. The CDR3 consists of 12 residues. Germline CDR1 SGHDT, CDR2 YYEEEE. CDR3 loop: CASIRVSYEQYF. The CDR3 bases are TGTGCCAGTATCAGGGTATCCTACGAGCAGTACTTC.